The next 28 T cell receptor beta chains were all read from a single sample in a study of cytomegalovirus exposure and HLA in healthy donors. Researchers ran the PCR with 60 Vbeta and 13 Jbeta primers. Sequencing was performed with immunoSEQ multiplex PCR; in TCRdb, only in-frame clones are kept and a portion is missing. Among 150,000 to 200,000 clones listed, 68% were seen once. Sequenced: PBMCs. Receptors originate from a man aged 25-40 years in good health and CMV-seropositive.

The chain uses TRBV11-3 and TRBJ2-3; D unclear. CDR3 length equals 14 residues. CDR1 SGHNT and CDR2 YENEEA come from the germline V gene. Trimming took 5 bases from V and 0 from J, leaving 9 bases between them. CDR3 sequence: CASSQSDSTDTQYF. The CDR3 DNA reads TGTGCCAGCAGCCAAAGCGACAGCACAGATACGCAGTATTTT.

J is TRBJ2-2 and V is TRBV4-2, with a weak D call TRBD2 (5 bases). Germline V gene lookup returns CDR1 LGHNA and CDR2 YNFKEQ. The CDR3 consists of 15 residues. V was cut by 0 bases and J by 6 bases, with 11 bases left in between. The CDR3 here is CASSQDLRESGELFF. The CDR3 nucleotides are TGTGCCAGCAGCCAAGATTTGAGGGAATCCGGGGAGCTGTTTTTT.

For this clone: An end of the junction differs from the germline gene, which may be a read error. The gene calls are TRBV27 and TRBJ1-1; 9 positions match TRBD1. The CDR3 contains 14 residues. Germline loops: CDR1 MNHEY, CDR2 SMNVEV (reference sequence). The CDR3 sequence is CASSLYTTGTGFFF. CDR3 nucleotides: TGTGCCAGCAGTTTGTATACCACCGGGACAGGGTTTTTCTTC.

The chain uses TRBV27 and TRBJ1-5; TRBD1 matches 7 bases. This CDR3 has 18 amino acids. The V and J ends lost 3 bases and 4 bases, in that order; junction bases with no gene match: 15. Germline V gene sequence: CDR1 MNHEY, CDR2 SMNVEV (reference sequence). CDR3: CASSLFSSTGSQNQPQHF. The CDR3 DNA reads TGTGCCAGCAGTTTGTTCTCTTCGACAGGGAGCCAAAATCAGCCCCAGCATTTT.

This clone was detected once. The gene calls are TRBV4-1 and TRBJ2-1, with D possibly matching TRBD2 (6 bases). The CDR3 spans 16 residues. Germline CDR1 is MGHRA and CDR2 is YSYEKL. Trimming removed 1 base from V and 10 bases from J, with 20 bases in between. The CDR3: CASSQVGAGIPGEQFF. The DNA for the CDR3 is TGCGCCAGCAGCCAAGTGGGAGCGGGTATACCGGGGGAGCAGTTCTTC.

This sequence joins TRBV5-6 and TRBJ2-1; TRBD1 matches 9 bases. Germline CDR1 SGHDT, CDR2 YYEEEE. This CDR3 region has 15 residues. The V and J ends lost 4 bases and 1 base, in that order; junction bases with no gene match: 3. Here the CDR3 reads CASSRDRGSYNEQFF. For the CDR3, the DNA is TGTGCCAGCAGCCGCGACAGGGGGTCCTACAATGAGCAGTTCTTC.

The chain uses TRBV5-1 and TRBJ2-2; 8 nucleotides line up with TRBD2. This CDR3 is built from 15 residues. Unmatched junction bases numbered 2, after V lost 4 bases and J lost 0 bases. Per germline, CDR1 SGHRS and CDR2 YFSETQ. The CDR3, as DNA: TGCGCCAGCAGCCGTAGCGGGGCGAACACCGGGGAGCTGTTTTTT. This gives the protein CASSRSGANTGELFF.

In its sample, this clone was seen once. This chain uses TRBV5-6 with TRBJ1-2; D not resolved. V was clipped by 0 bases and J by 8 bases, with 5 bases between them. This CDR3 has 11 residues. Germline V lookup: CDR1 SGHDT, CDR2 YYEEEE. CDR3 nucleotide sequence: TGTGCCAGCAGCTTGGTTGGCGGCTACACCTTC. This gives the protein CASSLVGGYTF.

The gene calls are TRBV19 and TRBJ1-2; no firm D call. The CDR3 runs to 14 residues. Trimming took 3 bases from V and 3 from J, leaving 11 bases between them. The germline V gene has CDR1 LNHDA and CDR2 SQIVND (reference sequence). The CDR3 here is CASSIPPGDYGYTF. The DNA of the CDR3 is TGTGCCAGTAGTATCCCCCCCGGGGACTATGGCTACACCTTC. Full variable domain (remainder filled in from reference TRBV19 and TRBJ1-2): DGGITQSPKYLFRKEGQNVTLSCEQNLNHDAMYWYRQDPGQGLRLIYYSQIVNDFQKGDIAEGYSVSREKKESFPLTVTSAQKNPTAFYLCASSIPPGDYGYTFGSGTRLTVV.

This clone was counted between two and nine times. This chain connects TRBV30 to TRBJ2-1; 13 bases are shared with TRBD2. Germline V lookup: CDR1 GTSNPN, CDR2 SVGIG (reference sequence). The CDR3 totals 15 residues. With V trimmed by 5 bases and J by 4 bases, 5 bases remained unmatched. The CDR3: CAWLTGLAGYNEQFF. CDR3 coding DNA: TGTGCCTGGCTCACGGGACTAGCGGGATACAATGAGCAGTTCTTC.

The chain employs TRBV6-1 and TRBJ2-1, with TRBD2 matching over 8 bases. The CDR3 consists of 14 residues. V shed 6 bases and J 11 bases; nucleotides not matched to a gene: 12. Germline V gene sequence: CDR1 MNHNS, CDR2 SASEGT. For the CDR3, the DNA is TGTGCCAGCAGACCGTCTTTAGCGGGAACTCAGCAGTTCTTC. Protein product: CASRPSLAGTQQFF.

In this sample, this clone turned up once. The chain combines TRBV5-1 with TRBJ2-3; TRBD2 is a possible D gene (6 bases). Germline V gives CDR1 SGHRS, CDR2 YFSETQ. The CDR3 runs 15 residues. V dropped 4 bases and J dropped 2 bases, with 14 bases sitting between them. In DNA form, the CDR3 reads TGCGCCAGCAGCCTCCAAAGGGGACTCACAGATACGCAGTATTTT. Translated, it gives CASSLQRGLTDTQYF.

This rearrangement joins TRBV18 to TRBJ2-3; perhaps TRBD2 as D (7 bases). The V end lost 4 bases, the J end lost 4 bases, and 15 bases lay between the germline ends. The CDR3 covers 15 residues. Germline loops: CDR1 KGHSH, CDR2 LQKENI. CDR3 in amino acids: CASSQRGAGSDTQYF. CDR3 bases: TGTGCCAGCTCACAACGGGGGGCTGGTTCAGATACGCAGTATTTT.

In regard to this clone: The same CDR3 also results from other DNA sequences found in this sample. This chain uses TRBV21-1 with TRBJ1-1; the table's TRBD1 call for D was not verified on the DNA. TRBV21-1 constitutes a pseudogene. The CDR3 has 13 residues. The CDR3 DNA is TGTGCCAGCAGCAGAGACAGGAACACTGAGGCTTTCTTT. Translation gives CASSRDRNTEAFF.

V usage is TRBV27 and J usage is TRBJ2-2; no firm D call. The germline CDR1 and CDR2 sequences are MNHEY and SMNVEV (reference sequence). The CDR3 extends over 16 amino acids. Trimming removed 7 bases at V and 0 bases at J, with 15 bases between. CDR3 sequence reads: CASTPSPLANTGELFF. CDR3 DNA: TGTGCCAGCACCCCTTCCCCCCTAGCGAACACCGGGGAGCTGTTTTTT.

This clone was seen a handful of times. The chain is built from TRBV29-1 and TRBJ2-6; no clear D. The germline gives CDR1 SQVTM, CDR2 ANQGSEA. The ends were cut back, 2 bases at V and 0 bases at J, with 5 bases in the middle. The CDR3 loop spans 14 amino acids. The CDR3 coding sequence is TGCAGCGTTGAAAGTAGCTCTGGGGCCAACGTCCTGACTTTC. This codes for CSVESSSGANVLTF. The variable domain in full, completed from reference TRBV29-1 and TRBJ2-6, reads SAVISQKPSRDICQRGTSLTIQCQVDSQVTMMFWYRQQPGQSLTLIATANQGSEATYESGFVIDKFPISRPNLTFSTLTVSNMSPEDSSIYLCSVESSSGANVLTFGAGSRLTVL.

The CDR3: CASSRGGGSYNEQFF. Here the CDR3 DNA reads TGCGCCAGCAGCCGGGGAGGGGGCTCCTACAATGAGCAGTTCTTC. The chain is built from TRBV5-1 and TRBJ2-1; D is perhaps TRBD2 (7 bases). Trimming stripped 4 bases from V and 0 bases from J, with 11 bases between. CDR3 length equals 15 residues. Germline CDR1 SGHRS, CDR2 YFSETQ.

A word on this clone: An end of the junction does not agree with germline; a read error may underlie this. The rearrangement uses TRBV7-9 and TRBJ1-5, with 9 nucleotides matching TRBD1. Per germline, CDR1 SEHNR and CDR2 FQNEAQ (reference sequence). The CDR3 runs 19 residues. This chain's CDR3 is CSSSLVSGTGKLSNQPQHF. The CDR3 coding sequence is TGTTCCAGCAGCTTAGTCTCGGGGACAGGGAAGCTTAGCAATCAGCCCCAGCATTTT.

This sequence joins TRBV5-1 and TRBJ2-1, with a weak D call TRBD2 (6 bases). Germline lookup yields CDR1 SGHRS and CDR2 YFSETQ. The CDR3 extends over 14 amino acids. V shed 1 base and J shed 7 bases, with 12 bases lying between them. The CDR3 DNA reads as TGCGCCAGCAGCTTGTCACTAGCAGGGAATGAGCAGTTCTTC. Protein sequence: CASSLSLAGNEQFF.

About this clone itself: Compared with germline, one end of the junction differs, possibly owing to a read error. The genes are TRBV7-9 and TRBJ1-1; no clear D. CDR1 SEHNR and CDR2 FQNEAQ come from the germline V gene (reference sequence). The CDR3 extends over 17 amino acids. The CDR3 DNA reads as TGTTCCAGCAGCTTGAGTGGTCCTAGCTCACCGAACACTGAAGCTTTCTTT. It codes for CSSSLSGPSSPNTEAFF.

A few counts support this clone. The chain recombines TRBV27 with TRBJ1-3; D gene ambiguous. The CDR3 totals 13 residues. Germline V lookup: CDR1 MNHEY, CDR2 SMNVEV (reference sequence). V was clipped by 2 bases and J by 1 base, with 3 bases between them. In DNA, the CDR3 is TGTGCCAGCAGTTTAACTTCTGGAAACACCATATATTTT. Amino acid sequence: CASSLTSGNTIYF.

This clone was counted between two and nine times. V gene TRBV5-1 combines with J gene TRBJ2-5; D uncertain. The CDR3 runs to 13 residues. V was clipped by 1 base and J by 5 bases, with 9 bases between them. Germline V gene sequence: CDR1 SGHRS, CDR2 YFSETQ. CDR3: CASSLLYGETQYF. In DNA, the CDR3 is TGCGCCAGCAGCTTGCTATACGGGGAGACCCAGTACTTC. Full variable domain (outside the CDR3, taken from reference TRBV5-1 and TRBJ2-5): KAGVTQTPRYLIKTRGQQVTLSCSPISGHRSVSWYQQTPGQGLQFLFEYFSETQRNKGNFPGRFSGRQFSNSRSEMNVSTLELGDSALYLCASSLLYGETQYFGPGTRLLVL.

This clone was counted between two and nine times. This chain joins TRBV30 and TRBJ2-7; D perhaps matches TRBD2 (6 bases). V was clipped by 3 bases and J by 2 bases, with 11 bases between them. Germline CDR1 and CDR2: GTSNPN and SVGIG (reference sequence). This CDR3 is built from 13 residues. CDR3 DNA: TGTGCCTGGAGAGGCGCGGGACCCTACGAGCAGTACTTC. Protein sequence: CAWRGAGPYEQYF.

The chain employs TRBV11-2 and TRBJ1-2; D is perhaps TRBD1 (5 bases). Trimming took off 4 bases at V and 4 bases at J, with 16 bases between the two ends. The CDR3 extends over 15 amino acids. In germline, CDR1 is SGHAT, CDR2 FQNNGV. The CDR3 is CASSSLGGDGYGYTF. CDR3 DNA: TGTGCCAGCAGCTCCCTGGGGGGGGATGGCTATGGCTACACCTTC.

The CDR3 DNA reads TGTGCCAGCAGTCCAGGGGGTGGTGTCAATGAGCAGTTCTTC. Translating it yields CASSPGGGVNEQFF. The chain recombines TRBV6-6 with TRBJ2-1, with 7 bases fitting TRBD1. V was clipped by 5 bases and J by 6 bases; unmatched bases: 7. CDR3 length equals 14 residues. CDR1 and CDR2 from the germline V gene are MNHNY and SVGAGI (reference sequence).

This clone was found a few times. The chain is built from TRBV29-1 and TRBJ2-3; D may be TRBD2 (6 bases). CDR1 is SQVTM, CDR2 ANQGSEA, per germline. With 7 bases removed from V and 1 base from J, the gap between germline ends came to 15 bases. The CDR3 has 14 amino acids. The CDR3 region is CSGNSGRGTDTQYF. Here the CDR3 DNA reads TGCAGCGGAAATAGCGGCCGGGGCACAGATACGCAGTATTTT.

As concerns this clone: Additional DNA sequences in this sample encode the identical CDR3. The V and J genes are TRBV4-2 and TRBJ2-5; no firm D call. The J call may not be correct, given that the DNA end is closer to TRBJ2-7. Germline V lookup: CDR1 LGHNA, CDR2 YNFKEQ. CDR3 size: 14 residues. The CDR3 reads CASSQEQLSYEQYF. The CDR3 DNA reads as TGTGCCAGCAGCCAAGAGCAACTCTCCTACGAGCAGTACTTC.

The J gene is TRBJ2-5, the V gene TRBV11-2; 13 nucleotides agree with TRBD2. This CDR3 is built from 15 residues. The V gene's germline CDR1 is SGHAT and CDR2 FQNNGV. With 5 bases clipped from V and 5 bases from J, the junction kept 5 bases outside the gene matches. CDR3 region: CASSLGTSGKETQYF. DNA for the CDR3: TGTGCCAGCAGCCTAGGGACTAGCGGGAAGGAGACCCAGTACTTC.